The 27 T cell receptor beta chains below were found in one sample sequenced in a study of early T cells in non-severe SARS-CoV-2 infection. TCRdb reprocessed the 5' RACE reads via MiXCR and lists one record per CDR3 protein. This table has about 64,000 distinct CDR3 sequences, just over 20% appearing once. The sequences come from whole blood, collected at baseline. Receptors were obtained from an adult who was a healthcare worker with PCR-confirmed SARS-CoV-2 infection or an uninfected control (not recorded which).

The sample holds many counts of this clonotype. The V gene is TRBV3-1, the J gene TRBJ2-7; D may be TRBD1 (5 bases). The CDR3 is 14 residues long. V lost 4 bases and J 6 bases, leaving 16 bases between the germline ends. Germline values: CDR1 LGHDT, CDR2 YNNKEL (reference sequence). CDR3 sequence reads: CASSPGRQTGEQYF. The CDR3 nucleotides read TGTGCCAGCAGCCCAGGCCGACAGACGGGCGAGCAGTACTTC.

The chain combines TRBV6-6 with TRBJ1-4; D is undetermined. With 8 bases removed from V and 8 bases from J, the gap between germline ends came to 12 bases. The CDR3 consists of 12 residues. Germline V gene lookup returns CDR1 MNHNY and CDR2 SVGAGI (reference sequence). CDR3 in amino acids: CASYRGGEKLFF. The CDR3, as DNA: TGTGCCAGCTACCGGGGTGGGGAAAAACTGTTTTTT.

This clonotype was counted only a few times. J is TRBJ2-7 and V is TRBV28, with D possibly being TRBD2 (6 bases). The CDR3 length is 14 residues. Germline values: CDR1 MDHEN, CDR2 SYDVKM. Deletions cut 3 bases from V and 7 bases from J, with 16 bases between. CDR3 loop: CASSLAEGFREQYF. For the CDR3, the DNA is TGTGCCAGCAGTTTGGCGGAGGGGTTTAGGGAGCAGTACTTC.

This clonotype was recorded many times. The chain links TRBV25-1 to TRBJ2-3; 9 bases match TRBD2. Losses at the gene ends were 8 bases for V and 3 bases for J; bases not matched to a gene: 6. The CDR3 spans 14 residues. Per germline, CDR1 MGHDK and CDR2 SYGVNS. CDR3 sequence: CASLRSGGTDTQYF. CDR3 in DNA: TGTGCCAGCCTCCGTAGCGGGGGTACAGATACGCAGTATTTT.

This clonotype was seen more than once but under ten times. The CDR3 DNA is TGTGCCAGCAGTGGGTGCTTTTGGACAGGGAGCAACGAGCAGTACTTC. This gives the protein CASSGCFWTGSNEQYF. The V and J genes are TRBV27 and TRBJ2-7; TRBD1 aligns across 8 bases. Germline V lookup: CDR1 MNHEY, CDR2 SMNVEV (reference sequence). The CDR3 covers 16 residues. J was trimmed by 5 bases and V by 5 bases; bases with no gene match: 14.

This chain uses TRBV9 with TRBJ1-2; D is uncertain. This CDR3 has 15 amino acids. Trimming took off 4 bases at V and 8 bases at J, with 21 bases between the two ends. Germline lookup yields CDR1 SGDLS and CDR2 YYNGEE. The DNA of the CDR3 is TGTGCCAGCAGCCCGACCCTCTTTTCACCTTTCGGCTACACCTTC. Its translation is CASSPTLFSPFGYTF.

V and J are TRBV7-2 and TRBJ2-7; 11 bases align to TRBD2. Looked up from germline, CDR1 is SGHTA and CDR2 is FQGNSA. This CDR3 is built from 14 residues. The V and J ends lost 7 bases and 2 bases, in that order; junction bases with no gene match: 4. This chain's CDR3 is CASTQTSGAYEQYF. The CDR3 coding sequence is TGTGCCAGCACGCAGACTAGCGGGGCCTACGAGCAGTACTTC.

This clonotype came up a few times. V is TRBV5-6 and J is TRBJ2-3; TRBD1 matches 8 bases. Losses at the gene ends were 3 bases for V and 9 bases for J; bases not matched to a gene: 3. The CDR3 has 12 amino acids. Germline loops: CDR1 SGHDT, CDR2 YYEEEE. The chain's CDR3 is CASSSTGETQYF. The CDR3 nucleotides are TGTGCCAGCAGCTCGACAGGGGAAACGCAGTATTTT.

The rearrangement uses TRBV12-3 or TRBV12-4 and TRBJ1-4; D is ambiguous. This CDR3 spans 13 amino acids. Trimming shortened V by 2 bases and J by 5 bases, and 6 bases separated the two germline ends. CDR3 sequence (DNA): TGTGCCAGCAGTTTAAACGTCAATGAAAAACTGTTTTTT. It yields the protein CASSLNVNEKLFF.

This clonotype was detected a few times. The chain joins TRBV7-9 to TRBJ2-1; 11 nucleotides line up with TRBD1. Trimming took 1 base from V and 8 from J; bases not matched to a gene: 7. The germline CDR1 and CDR2 sequences are SEHNR and FQNEAQ (reference sequence). This CDR3 spans 16 amino acids. The CDR3 here is CASSLEFWTGGDEQFF. The CDR3 coding sequence is TGTGCCAGCAGCTTAGAATTCTGGACAGGGGGCGATGAGCAGTTCTTC.

J is TRBJ2-3 and V is TRBV3-1; 8 bases line up with TRBD2. After removal of 5 bases from V and 0 bases from J, the junction contained 4 bases not matched to a gene. Germline CDR1 and CDR2: LGHDT and YNNKEL (reference sequence). This CDR3 is 15 amino acids long. The CDR3 region has the DNA TGTGCCAGCAGCGTCGGGGGGGGGAGCACAGATACGCAGTATTTT. Its translation is CASSVGGGSTDTQYF.

The V gene is TRBV9, the J gene TRBJ2-5; D perhaps matches TRBD2 (5 bases). The CDR3 totals 14 residues. Germline V gene lookup returns CDR1 SGDLS and CDR2 YYNGEE. The ends were cut back, 2 bases at V and 5 bases at J, with 13 bases in the middle. Here the CDR3 reads CASSVSVLGETQYF. In nucleotides, the CDR3 is TGTGCCAGCAGCGTTAGCGTACTGGGGGAGACCCAGTACTTC. Drawing the rest from reference TRBV9 and TRBJ2-5, the complete variable domain is DSGVTQTPKHLITATGQRVTLRCSPRSGDLSVYWYQQSLDQGLQFLIQYYNGEERAKGNILERFSAQQFPDLHSELNLSSLELGDSALYFCASSVSVLGETQYFGPGTRLLVL.

The chain links TRBV12-3 or TRBV12-4 to TRBJ2-7; D is ambiguous. V was shortened by 1 base and J by 3 bases, with 4 bases between the two germline ends. This CDR3 has 12 residues. In DNA form, the CDR3 reads TGTGCCAGCAGTTTAGGGCGCTACGAGCAGTACTTC. Protein sequence: CASSLGRYEQYF.

This clonotype was detected a few times. V is TRBV5-1 and J is TRBJ2-1, with 8 positions matching TRBD2. The CDR3 is made up of 15 amino acids. Germline V CDR1 and CDR2: SGHRS, YFSETQ. After removal of 0 bases from V and 4 bases from J, the junction contained 3 bases not matched to a gene. The CDR3 loop is CASSLVSGVYNEQFF. The CDR3 DNA sequence: TGCGCCAGCAGCTTGGTTAGCGGGGTATACAATGAGCAGTTCTTC.

This clonotype was seen at least ten times. This rearrangement joins TRBV30 to TRBJ2-2; D not resolved. Germline V lookup: CDR1 GTSNPN, CDR2 SVGIG (reference sequence). The CDR3 length is 12 residues. The V end lost 2 bases, the J end lost 2 bases, and 3 bases lay between the germline ends. Written as DNA, the CDR3 is TGTGCCTGGAGTATCAACACCGGGGAGCTGTTTTTT. Encoded protein: CAWSINTGELFF.

This clonotype was counted between two and nine times. V usage is TRBV9 and J usage is TRBJ2-7; 7 nucleotides line up with TRBD2. Germline lookup yields CDR1 SGDLS and CDR2 YYNGEE. This CDR3 has 15 residues. The junction had 8 bases not matched to a gene; V was cut back by 2 bases and J by 3 bases. The CDR3, as DNA: TGTGCCAGCAGCGTCCAAGCGGGAAGTTACTACGAGCAGTACTTC. Amino acid sequence: CASSVQAGSYYEQYF. Filled out from reference TRBV9 and TRBJ2-7, the complete variable domain reads DSGVTQTPKHLITATGQRVTLRCSPRSGDLSVYWYQQSLDQGLQFLIQYYNGEERAKGNILERFSAQQFPDLHSELNLSSLELGDSALYFCASSVQAGSYYEQYFGPGTRLTVT.

This clonotype was detected only a few times. This rearrangement joins TRBV9 to TRBJ2-3; 10 bases agree with TRBD2. The CDR3 sequence is 15 residues long. Germline-derived CDR1 and CDR2 are SGDLS and YYNGEE. V trimming: 1 base; J trimming: 3 bases; junction bases outside the gene matches: 2. CDR3 coding DNA: TGTGCCAGCAGCGTAAGCGGGGGGGCAACAGATACGCAGTATTTT. Encoded protein: CASSVSGGATDTQYF.

This clonotype showed up just a few times. CDR3 amino acids: CASRPLTSEETQYF. Here the CDR3 DNA reads TGCGCCAGCAGGCCTCTGACTAGCGAGGAGACCCAGTACTTC. The chain recombines TRBV5-1 with TRBJ2-5; TRBD2 agrees at 8 bases. The CDR3 spans 14 residues. Germline loops: CDR1 SGHRS, CDR2 YFSETQ. V lost 5 bases and J lost 5; bases outside the gene matches: 8.

The rearrangement uses TRBV4-1 and TRBJ1-1; D ambiguous. V was shortened by 2 bases and J by 3 bases, with 7 bases between the two germline ends. CDR1 and CDR2 (germline): MGHRA, YSYEKL. The CDR3 totals 13 residues. The CDR3 here is CASSQILDTEAFF. CDR3 nucleotides: TGCGCCAGCAGCCAAATCTTGGACACTGAAGCTTTCTTT.

This clonotype came up a few times. V gene TRBV9 combines with J gene TRBJ2-7; TRBD1 is a possible D gene (6 bases). The CDR3 is 15 amino acids. V was cut by 0 bases and J by 1 base, with 11 bases left in between. CDR1 is SGDLS, CDR2 YYNGEE, per germline. In nucleotides, the CDR3 is TGTGCCAGCAGCGTAGGGGGGCAGGCGTCCTACGAGCAGTACTTC. Residues: CASSVGGQASYEQYF.

This clonotype was picked up many times. CDR3 bases: TGTGCCAGCAGCCAGGAATCTAACTATGGCTACACCTTC. This codes for CASSQESNYGYTF. This rearrangement joins TRBV7-9 to TRBJ1-2; D unclear. Germline lookup yields CDR1 SEHNR and CDR2 FQNEAQ (reference sequence). The CDR3 has 13 residues. V lost 5 bases and J lost 0, with 7 bases in between. Complete variable domain (other parts from reference TRBV7-9 and TRBJ1-2): DTGVSQNPRHKITKRGQNVTFRCDPISEHNRLYWYRQTLGQGPEFLTYFQNEAQLEKSRLLSDRFSAERPKGSFSTLEIQRTEQGDSAMYLCASSQESNYGYTFGSGTRLTVV.

This clonotype occurred many times. The chain combines TRBV5-5 with TRBJ2-3; 8 nucleotides agree with TRBD2. The CDR3 consists of 15 residues. Germline assignment: CDR1 SGHKS and CDR2 YYEKEE (reference sequence). Trimming removed 0 bases from V and 5 bases from J; junction bases left unmatched: 5. The CDR3 nucleotides read TGTGCCAGCAGCTTGGCCACCGGGAGGGGAGATACGCAGTATTTT. As protein: CASSLATGRGDTQYF.

This clonotype was seen only a few times. This chain connects TRBV3-1 to TRBJ2-5; 7 bases align to TRBD1. The CDR3 has 14 amino acids. Germline V gene lookup returns CDR1 LGHDT and CDR2 YNNKEL (reference sequence). Losses at the gene ends were 4 bases for V and 7 bases for J; bases not matched to a gene: 9. CDR3 loop: CASSPRQGTGTQYF. CDR3 nucleotide sequence: TGTGCCAGCAGCCCTCGACAGGGCACTGGGACCCAGTACTTC.

This clonotype was observed a handful of times. DNA of the CDR3: TGTGCCATCAGTGGTCTGGGTAGGAGTGAGCAGTTCTTC. Translated, it gives CAISGLGRSEQFF. The chain carries TRBV10-3 and TRBJ2-1; D is unclear. V was trimmed by 4 bases and J by 9 bases, leaving 13 bases between them. The CDR3 loop spans 13 amino acids. Germline loops: CDR1 ENHRY, CDR2 SYGVKD.

The genes are TRBV7-9 and TRBJ2-7; either TRBD1 or TRBD2 may fit D (6 bases each). Germline CDR1 is SEHNR and CDR2 is FQNEAQ (reference sequence). V gave up 1 base and J gave up 7 bases, with 14 bases separating them. The CDR3 extends over 14 amino acids. CDR3 protein: CASSLGGTLQEQYF. As DNA, the CDR3 is TGTGCCAGCAGCTTAGGCGGGACACTTCAGGAGCAGTACTTC.

This clonotype turned up a few times. The J gene is TRBJ2-3, the V gene TRBV2; D gene unclear. Trimming stripped 4 bases from V and 6 bases from J, with 5 bases between. The CDR3 has 11 amino acids. Germline lookup yields CDR1 SNHLY and CDR2 FYNNEI. CDR3 sequence reads: CASSVDDTQYF. In nucleotides, the CDR3 is TGTGCCAGCAGTGTGGATGATACGCAGTATTTT.

The rearrangement links TRBV7-2 to TRBJ1-2; a weak D match, TRBD1 (5 bases). V was pared by 3 bases and J by 4 bases, with 15 bases between. The CDR3 length is 15 residues. Germline V gene lookup returns CDR1 SGHTA and CDR2 FQGNSA. CDR3 sequence (DNA): TGTGCCAGCAGCTTGGGGCCAGGGAATTCCTATGGCTACACCTTC. Translated: CASSLGPGNSYGYTF.